The 27 T cell receptor beta chains listed next were all sequenced from one sample in a study of Ad26.COV2.S vaccination and SARS-CoV-2 variants. Profiling relied on immunoSEQ multiplex PCR, and the TCRdb table lists in-frame clones only, not all of them. The sample has some 400,000 clones, 70% to 90% seen once; the top ten hold 1.9%. The treatment is: approximately 18 received Ad26.COV2.S at low or high dose, single or two shots; roughly 5 received placebo; per-sample allocation not given. At day 63 after the first vaccine or placebo injection, samples were drawn. This sample comprised peripheral blood, obtained in a trial of Ad26.COV2.S vaccine versus placebo. All receptors come from a person aged 18 to 65 who received the Ad26.COV2.S COVID-19 vaccine or a placebo.

CDR3: CASSFTGKTEAFF. In nucleotides, the CDR3 is TGTGCCAGCAGCTTCACGGGGAAGACTGAAGCTTTCTTT. V and J are TRBV5-5 and TRBJ1-1; D call uncertain. The CDR3 extends over 13 amino acids. Looked up from germline, CDR1 is SGHKS and CDR2 is YYEKEE (reference sequence). Trimming left V 2 bases short and J 5 bases short, with 10 bases between. Full variable domain (outside the CDR3, taken from reference TRBV5-5 and TRBJ1-1): DAGVTQSPTHLIKTRGQQVTLRCSPISGHKSVSWYQQVLGQGPQFIFQYYEKEERGRGNFPDRFSARQFPNYSSELNVNALLLGDSALYLCASSFTGKTEAFFGQGTRLTVV.

This clone was detected a few times. J is TRBJ1-2 and V is TRBV28; a possible D gene is TRBD1 (6 bases). The germline CDR1 and CDR2 sequences are MDHEN and SYDVKM. This CDR3 region has 15 residues. The V gene lost 3 bases and the J gene lost 4 bases, with 15 bases spanning the gap. In nucleotides, the CDR3 is TGTGCCAGCAGTTTTTTGGCCAGGGGCCTCTATGGCTACACCTTC. This sequence encodes CASSFLARGLYGYTF.

The rearrangement joins TRBV7-3 to TRBJ1-5, with 7 bases aligning to TRBD1. Germline V gives CDR1 SGHTA, CDR2 FQGTGA. Trimming at V came to 8 bases and at J to 3 bases, leaving 4 bases not matched to a gene. CDR3 length: 13 residues. As DNA, the CDR3 is TGTGCCAGCTTGGGACAGATCAATCAGCCCCAGCATTTT. This gives the protein CASLGQINQPQHF. Full variable domain (outside the CDR3, taken from reference TRBV7-3 and TRBJ1-5): GAGVSQTPSNKVTEKGKYVELRCDPISGHTALYWYRQSLGQGPEFLIYFQGTGAADDSGLPNDRFFAVRPEGSVSTLKIQRTERGDSAVYLCASLGQINQPQHFGDGTRLSIL.

The count of this clone is one. This rearrangement joins TRBV6-5 to TRBJ2-2; tentative D call: TRBD2 (6 bases). The CDR3 spans 14 residues. V lost 7 bases and J 5 bases, leaving 14 bases between the germline ends. Germline values: CDR1 MNHEY, CDR2 SVGAGI. This CDR3 is CASTAGSGTGELFF. Written as DNA, the CDR3 is TGTGCCAGCACAGCCGGGAGTGGGACCGGGGAGCTGTTTTTT.

This clone was found once. The chain is built from TRBV5-4 and TRBJ2-5; D unclear. V was shortened by 5 bases and J by 3 bases, with 14 bases between the two germline ends. This CDR3 contains 14 residues. CDR1 and CDR2 (germline): SGHNT, YYREEE (reference sequence). CDR3 residues: CASSSFGFEETQYF. In DNA, the CDR3 is TGTGCCAGCAGTTCTTTCGGCTTCGAAGAGACCCAGTACTTC. Complete variable domain (other parts from reference TRBV5-4 and TRBJ2-5): ETGVTQSPTHLIKTRGQQVTLRCSSQSGHNTVSWYQQALGQGPQFIFQYYREEENGRGNFPPRFSGLQFPNYSSELNVNALELDDSALYLCASSSFGFEETQYFGPGTRLLVL.

This clone was seen once. The V gene is TRBV6-5, the J gene TRBJ2-1; 10 bases match TRBD2. V lost 7 bases to trimming and J lost 4 bases; unmatched junction nucleotides: 7. Germline V gene data show CDR1 as MNHEY and CDR2 as SVGAGI. CDR3 length equals 15 residues. The CDR3 DNA follows: TGTGCCAGCACCTCTAGCGGGGGTCAATACAATGAGCAGTTCTTC. Amino acid sequence: CASTSSGGQYNEQFF.

J is TRBJ2-5 and V is TRBV6-5, with 11 bases matching TRBD2. Germline CDR1 and CDR2: MNHEY and SVGAGI. The CDR3 loop spans 14 amino acids. Unmatched junction bases numbered 4, after V lost 6 bases and J lost 4 bases. The CDR3 nucleotides are TGTGCCAGCAGCGCTGGACTAGCGGGAGAGACCCAGTACTTC. Its protein is CASSAGLAGETQYF.

The genes are TRBV25-1 and TRBJ2-1; no firm D call. The CDR3 spans 12 residues. V was clipped by 7 bases and J by 7 bases, with 11 bases between them. CDR1 is MGHDK, CDR2 SYGVNS, per germline. The CDR3 spells CASKAANNEQFF. Written as DNA, the CDR3 is TGTGCCAGCAAGGCAGCAAATAATGAGCAGTTCTTC. Full variable domain (remainder filled in from reference TRBV25-1 and TRBJ2-1): EADIYQTPRYLVIGTGKKITLECSQTMGHDKMYWYQQDPGMELHLIHYSYGVNSTEKGDLSSESTVSRIRTEHFPLTLESARPSHTSQYLCASKAANNEQFFGPGTRLTVL.

The chain employs TRBV7-8 and TRBJ2-5, with 7 bases aligning to TRBD1. This CDR3 region has 15 residues. Germline assignment: CDR1 SGHVS and CDR2 FQNEAQ. Trimming took 6 bases from V and 1 from J; bases not matched to a gene: 8. The CDR3 coding sequence is TGTGCCAGCAGGCCCGACAGGGATTTCCAAGAGACCCAGTACTTC. It specifies CASRPDRDFQETQYF. The entire variable domain, with the rest obtained from reference TRBV7-8 and TRBJ2-5, is as follows: GAGVSQSPRYKVAKRGQDVALRCDPISGHVSLFWYQQALGQGPEFLTYFQNEAQLDKSGLPSDRFFAERPEGSVSTLKIQRTQQEDSAVYLCASRPDRDFQETQYFGPGTRLLVL.

The chain links TRBV28 to TRBJ2-4, with 7 bases matching TRBD1. Germline CDR1 is MDHEN and CDR2 is SYDVKM. This CDR3 contains 15 residues. Trimming took 7 bases from V and 3 from J; bases not matched to a gene: 9. The CDR3 region is CASKPTGFDKNIQYF. The CDR3, as DNA: TGTGCCAGCAAACCGACAGGGTTCGACAAAAACATTCAGTACTTC.

This clone was seen more than once but under ten times. The rearrangement uses TRBV30 and TRBJ1-2, with 12 bases matching TRBD1. The V gene's germline CDR1 is GTSNPN and CDR2 SVGIG (reference sequence). There are 16 residues in the CDR3. Losses at the gene ends were 3 bases for V and 6 bases for J; bases not matched to a gene: 11. As DNA, the CDR3 is TGTGCCTGGAGGGATAGGGACAGGGGGCGCTTCAATGGCTACACCTTC. This codes for CAWRDRDRGRFNGYTF. Combining the CDR3 with reference TRBV30 and TRBJ1-2 gives the whole variable domain SQTIHQWPATLVQPVGSPLSLECTVEGTSNPNLYWYRQAAGRGLQLLFYSVGIGQISSEVPQNLSASRPQDRQFILSSKKLLLSDSGFYLCAWRDRDRGRFNGYTFGSGTRLTVV.

The CDR3 sequence: CASSWTVTNEKLFF. The CDR3 DNA follows: TGTGCCTCCTCGTGGACGGTAACTAATGAAAAACTGTTTTTT. This chain connects TRBV30 to TRBJ1-4; D ambiguous. The ends were cut back, 7 bases at V and 1 base at J, with 13 bases in the middle. Germline values: CDR1 GTSNPN, CDR2 SVGIG (reference sequence). The CDR3 consists of 14 residues.

Regarding this clone: Other DNA sequences within the sample encode an identical CDR3. This chain uses TRBV5-1 with TRBJ1-4, with D hard to call. This CDR3 has 14 residues. The V end lost 5 bases, the J end lost 0 bases, and 8 bases lay between the germline ends. The germline CDR1 and CDR2 sequences are SGHRS and YFSETQ. The CDR3 sequence is CASSPAATNEKLFF. For the CDR3, the DNA is TGCGCCAGCAGTCCGGCAGCAACTAATGAAAAACTGTTTTTT.

This chain connects TRBV25-1 to TRBJ2-2; D is unresolved. CDR1 MGHDK and CDR2 SYGVNS come from the germline V gene. The CDR3 runs 17 residues. V lost 4 bases to trimming and J lost 4 bases, with 19 bases between them. CDR3 in DNA: TGTGCCAGCAGTGCCGCCCTTTCGGCCAGTAGCACCGGGGAGCTGTTTTTT. It translates to CASSAALSASSTGELFF. The whole variable domain, filled in from reference TRBV25-1 and TRBJ2-2, reads EADIYQTPRYLVIGTGKKITLECSQTMGHDKMYWYQQDPGMELHLIHYSYGVNSTEKGDLSSESTVSRIRTEHFPLTLESARPSHTSQYLCASSAALSASSTGELFFGEGSRLTVL.

This sequence joins TRBV19 and TRBJ1-1; D is possibly TRBD1 (5 bases). The germline V gene encodes CDR1 LNHDA and CDR2 SQIVND (reference sequence). This CDR3 spans 12 amino acids. The V and J ends lost 5 bases and 10 bases respectively, with 14 bases between them. The CDR3: CASSRSGRVAFF. The CDR3 coding sequence is TGTGCCAGTAGTCGATCAGGGAGGGTAGCTTTCTTT. Drawing the rest from reference TRBV19 and TRBJ1-1, the complete variable domain is DGGITQSPKYLFRKEGQNVTLSCEQNLNHDAMYWYRQDPGQGLRLIYYSQIVNDFQKGDIAEGYSVSREKKESFPLTVTSAQKNPTAFYLCASSRSGRVAFFGQGTRLTVV.

V gene TRBV3-1 (or the pseudogene TRBV3-2) combines with J gene TRBJ2-5; 12 bases map to TRBD2. The CDR3 extends over 16 amino acids. CDR1 is LGHDT, CDR2 YNNKEL, per germline (reference sequence). J was trimmed by 0 bases and V by 4 bases; bases with no gene match: 3. The CDR3 bases are TGTGCCAGCAGCCCTGGACTAGCGGGGTACCAAGAGACCCAGTACTTC. Protein sequence: CASSPGLAGYQETQYF.

CDR3 region: CASSLVGYEQYF. In nucleotides, the CDR3 is TGTGCCAGCAGCTTAGTAGGGTACGAGCAGTACTTC. The chain has TRBV7-8 and TRBJ2-7; D uncertain. The germline V gene encodes CDR1 SGHVS and CDR2 FQNEAQ. Trimming removed 1 base from V and 4 bases from J, with 5 bases in between. The CDR3 is made up of 12 amino acids.

The chain employs TRBV29-1 and TRBJ1-5, with D tentatively TRBD1 (5 bases). There are 13 residues in the CDR3. Germline CDR1 SQVTM, CDR2 ANQGSEA. V was pared by 6 bases and J by 3 bases, with 12 bases between. CDR3 sequence: CSVKQENNQPQHF. The CDR3 DNA reads TGCAGCGTGAAACAGGAGAACAATCAGCCCCAGCATTTT. The full variable domain, its missing parts supplied by reference TRBV29-1 and TRBJ1-5, is SAVISQKPSRDICQRGTSLTIQCQVDSQVTMMFWYRQQPGQSLTLIATANQGSEATYESGFVIDKFPISRPNLTFSTLTVSNMSPEDSSIYLCSVKQENNQPQHFGDGTRLSIL.

The chain recombines TRBV5-4 with TRBJ2-1; D remains unclear. CDR1 is SGHNT and CDR2 is YYREEE in the germline V gene (reference sequence). This CDR3 region has 15 residues. Trimming removed 4 bases from V and 0 bases from J, with 11 bases in between. In DNA, the CDR3 is TGTGCCAGCAGCCAGACGGCAAGCTCCTACAATGAGCAGTTCTTC. It codes for CASSQTASSYNEQFF.

The chain carries TRBV28 and TRBJ1-4; 9 bases agree with TRBD1. The CDR3 extends over 15 amino acids. Germline V gene sequence: CDR1 MDHEN, CDR2 SYDVKM. Germline trimming cut 6 bases from V and 10 bases from J; bases unmatched to any gene: 12. As DNA, the CDR3 is TGTGCCAGCAGAAGCACCGGGACAGGGAGGGGAAAACTGTTTTTT. Protein sequence: CASRSTGTGRGKLFF. Combining the CDR3 with reference TRBV28 and TRBJ1-4 gives the whole variable domain DVKVTQSSRYLVKRTGEKVFLECVQDMDHENMFWYRQDPGLGLRLIYFSYDVKMKEKGDIPEGYSVSREKKERFSLILESASTNQTSMYLCASRSTGTGRGKLFFGSGTQLSVL.

The chain recombines TRBV10-3 with TRBJ2-1; the match to TRBD2 covers 10 bases. The CDR3 runs to 17 residues. The germline CDR1 and CDR2 sequences are ENHRY and SYGVKD. J gave up 10 bases and V 5 bases, and 17 bases lay outside the gene matches. CDR3 amino acids: CAISRDLAGETGGEQFF. CDR3 sequence (DNA): TGTGCCATCAGTCGGGACCTAGCGGGAGAGACCGGCGGGGAGCAGTTCTTC.

Only a few counts were recorded for this clone. The CDR3 bases are TGTGCCAGCAGCCTACCCGGACGCTACACCTTC. It specifies CASSLPGRYTF. The rearrangement uses TRBV12-3 or TRBV12-4 and TRBJ1-2; D remains unclear. This CDR3 comprises 11 residues. Between the trimmed V and J ends, which lost 6 bases and 9 bases, there was a span of 11 bases.

The gene calls are TRBV10-3 and TRBJ1-1; D may be TRBD1 (6 bases). Germline values: CDR1 ENHRY, CDR2 SYGVKD. CDR3 length: 13 amino acids. Trimming took 3 bases from V and 4 from J, leaving 9 bases between them. CDR3 sequence: CAISDTGPTEAFF. CDR3 sequence (DNA): TGTGCCATCAGTGACACAGGGCCCACTGAAGCTTTCTTT.

This chain joins TRBV18 and TRBJ2-5; 12 nucleotides line up with TRBD1. The germline CDR1 and CDR2 sequences are KGHSH and LQKENI. The CDR3 is 15 amino acids. Germline trimming cut 3 bases from V and 5 bases from J; bases unmatched to any gene: 4. CDR3 amino acids: CASSPGQGALETQYF. The CDR3 nucleotides read TGTGCCAGCTCACCGGGACAGGGGGCTTTGGAGACCCAGTACTTC.

The V gene is TRBV4-1, the J gene TRBJ2-1; the D is unclear. The V and J ends lost 3 bases and 9 bases respectively, with 12 bases between them. The CDR3 has 13 residues. Germline lookup yields CDR1 MGHRA and CDR2 YSYEKL. In DNA, the CDR3 is TGCGCCAGCAGCCACATCCCAGCCGCTGAGCAGTTCTTC. Translated, it gives CASSHIPAAEQFF.

The chain is built from TRBV20-1 and TRBJ1-1; no clear D. CDR1 and CDR2 from the germline V gene are DFQATT and SNEGSKA (reference sequence). The CDR3 runs 10 residues. Trimming stripped 4 bases from V and 4 bases from J, with 4 bases between. The DNA for the CDR3 is TGCAGTGCTATGGGCACTGAAGCTTTCTTT. Translation: CSAMGTEAFF.

CDR3 amino acids: CASSQLGARGYTF. The CDR3 DNA reads TGTGCCAGCAGCCAACTGGGGGCTCGGGGCTACACCTTC. The chain recombines TRBV3-1 (or the pseudogene TRBV3-2) with TRBJ1-2, with D possibly matching TRBD1 (6 bases). The CDR3 runs to 13 residues. V gave up 2 bases and J gave up 8 bases, with 12 bases separating them. Germline V gene lookup returns CDR1 LGHDT and CDR2 YNNKEL (reference sequence).